The clone carrying this T cell receptor (beta chain) was recorded a few times. Its antigen is not known. CDR1 is MGHRA, CDR2 YSYEKL, per germline. V was pared by 4 bases and J by 5 bases, with 11 bases of the junction left unmatched. CDR3 size: 16 residues. These data originate in a study of T-cell memory formation after mild COVID-19. Points from the study as a whole: CD4+ clones that contracted lay mainly in CM and EM; CD8+ ones lay in EMRA. Memory from before infection featured some responding clones, which suggests cross-reactive memory joined. Later expanders leaned CD4+, whereas clones that contracted between day 15 and 85 were balanced CD4/CD8.

Constant-segment primers were used for 5'RACE, and the resulting TCR alpha and TCR beta cDNA libraries carried sample barcodes and UMIs. TCRdb used MiXCR to reprocess the 5' RACE reads, holding one entry per CDR3 protein. The sample includes hundreds of thousands of distinct CDR3 sequences, roughly 20% seen only once; the top ten take more than 8%. Sample: PBMCs or a T cell subset sorted from them (not recorded which). The chain has TRBV4-1 and TRBJ2-7, with 10 nucleotides matching TRBD1. The receptor comes from an adult woman who had mild COVID-19 (a few samples of this study predate the infection). Cell type and time point are not known. The CDR3 loop reads CASSPNPGQGFDEQYF. The CDR3 nucleotides are TGCGCCAGCAGCCCCAATCCGGGACAGGGGTTCGACGAGCAGTACTTC.